Following are 25 T cell receptor beta chains from one sample sequenced in a study of T cell repertoires in cytomegalovirus infection. TCRdb re-derived calls from the reads in MiXCR, one entry per CDR3 protein. This table holds about 740,000 distinct CDR3 sequences, 35% found once. Sequenced input: PBMCs. These TCRs come from a human donor in good health (CMV status not recorded). Some clones in this sample may be carry-over from other donors' samples.

The chain employs TRBV7-2 and TRBJ2-2, with D hard to call. V shed 5 bases and J shed 6 bases, with 10 bases lying between them. Germline V CDR1 and CDR2: SGHTA, FQGNSA. The CDR3 sequence is 13 residues long. Written as DNA, the CDR3 is TGTGCCAGCAGCCCGAAACGATCCGGGGAGCTGTTTTTT. As protein: CASSPKRSGELFF.

This clonotype was detected only a few times. V usage is TRBV7-6 and J usage is TRBJ1-1, with 7 bases lining up with TRBD1. Trimming cost V 5 bases and J 5 bases; bases outside gene matches: 11. The CDR3 is made up of 15 amino acids. CDR1 SGHVS and CDR2 FNYEAQ come from the germline V gene. The CDR3 here is CASSPLQGVKTEAFF. The CDR3 bases are TGTGCCAGCAGCCCTCTCCAGGGGGTTAAGACTGAAGCTTTCTTT.

This clonotype showed up just a few times. CDR3 sequence: CATSDLVTGAGEQFF. CDR3 nucleotide sequence: TGTGCCACCAGTGATTTGGTGACAGGGGCCGGTGAGCAGTTCTTC. The chain recombines TRBV24-1 with TRBJ2-1; 8 bases are shared with TRBD1. The V gene end was trimmed by 0 bases and the J gene end by 9 bases; junction bases not matched to a gene: 6. This CDR3 comprises 15 residues. CDR1 KGHDR and CDR2 SFDVKD come from the germline V gene.

The chain uses TRBV6-6 and TRBJ2-7; D is ambiguous. There are 15 residues in the CDR3. Germline assignment: CDR1 MNHNY and CDR2 SVGAGI (reference sequence). V was clipped by 5 bases and J by 4 bases, with 18 bases between them. In nucleotides, the CDR3 is TGTGCCAGCAGTCAACCTCTCGGCCTTGTATACGAGCAGTACTTC. It is translated as CASSQPLGLVYEQYF.

The rearrangement uses TRBV3-1 and TRBJ2-7; no firm D call. There are 16 residues in the CDR3. Deletions cut 0 bases from V and 0 bases from J, with 12 bases between. Germline V gene lookup returns CDR1 LGHDT and CDR2 YNNKEL (reference sequence). The CDR3 DNA follows: TGTGCCAGCAGCCAAGATCCAGCAGTAAGCTCCTACGAGCAGTACTTC. Protein sequence: CASSQDPAVSSYEQYF.

This clonotype was found a few times. The chain recombines TRBV6-2 or TRBV6-3 with TRBJ2-7, with TRBD1 as a possible D gene (6 bases). Trimming took 9 bases from V and 2 from J, leaving 23 bases between them. CDR3 size: 16 residues. CDR1 is MNHEY and CDR2 is SVGEGT in the germline V gene. The CDR3 protein is CARTPTGSLRPYEQYF. As DNA, the CDR3 is TGTGCCAGGACCCCTACAGGGTCCTTGAGGCCCTACGAGCAGTACTTC.

This clonotype was found a few times. The rearrangement uses TRBV25-1 and TRBJ2-5, with 9 bases identical to TRBD1. V lost 1 base to trimming and J lost 4 bases; unmatched junction nucleotides: 16. The germline gives CDR1 MGHDK, CDR2 SYGVNS. The CDR3 consists of 19 residues. In nucleotides, the CDR3 is TGTGCCAGCAGTGAATCCGAATTTAGGACAGGGGCTTATGGAGAGACCCAGTACTTC. Translating gives CASSESEFRTGAYGETQYF.

This clonotype appeared a few times. This chain joins TRBV3-1 and TRBJ1-2; D remains unclear. V was cut by 0 bases and J by 0 bases, with 8 bases left in between. This CDR3 is built from 15 residues. The germline CDR1 and CDR2 sequences are LGHDT and YNNKEL (reference sequence). DNA of the CDR3: TGTGCCAGCAGCCAAGACAGCAGACCTAACTATGGCTACACCTTC. Amino acid sequence: CASSQDSRPNYGYTF.

The J gene is TRBJ2-1, the V gene TRBV28, with 15 bases that match TRBD2. The germline CDR1 and CDR2 sequences are MDHEN and SYDVKM. The trim removed 6 bases at V and 5 bases at J, leaving 5 bases unmatched. The CDR3 is 16 residues long. The CDR3 here is CASSPGLAGGHNEQFF. CDR3 sequence (DNA): TGTGCCAGCAGCCCAGGACTAGCGGGGGGGCACAATGAGCAGTTCTTC. The variable domain in full, completed from reference TRBV28 and TRBJ2-1, reads DVKVTQSSRYLVKRTGEKVFLECVQDMDHENMFWYRQDPGLGLRLIYFSYDVKMKEKGDIPEGYSVSREKKERFSLILESASTNQTSMYLCASSPGLAGGHNEQFFGPGTRLTVL.

This clonotype appeared many times. J is TRBJ2-7 and V is TRBV28; TRBD1 agrees at 7 bases. Germline-derived CDR1 and CDR2 are MDHEN and SYDVKM. CDR3 length equals 16 residues. V shed 6 bases and J 3 bases; nucleotides not matched to a gene: 14. The DNA for the CDR3 is TGTGCCAGCAGGGGACCAACAGGGGAACAGAGCTACGAGCAGTACTTC. Protein product: CASRGPTGEQSYEQYF.

The rearrangement uses TRBV10-1 and TRBJ2-1; 8 bases fit TRBD1. Germline loops: CDR1 WNHNN, CDR2 SYGVQD (reference sequence). J lost 7 bases, V lost 8 bases, and 4 bases had no gene match. CDR3 length: 12 amino acids. The CDR3 loop reads CASGDRGNEQFF. The CDR3 DNA follows: TGCGCCAGCGGAGACAGGGGTAATGAGCAGTTCTTC.

This clonotype was recorded a few times. This chain connects TRBV28 to TRBJ1-2, with TRBD1 matching 10 bases. Germline V CDR1 and CDR2: MDHEN, SYDVKM. This CDR3 contains 18 residues. Trimming cost V 5 bases and J 2 bases; bases outside gene matches: 14. CDR3 DNA sequence: TGTGCCAGCAGTGCGTCGGGACAGGGGTCTTCTGAGAACTATGGCTACACCTTC. Translating it yields CASSASGQGSSENYGYTF.

The chain couples TRBV7-8 to TRBJ2-7; no clear D. The V gene lost 5 bases and the J gene lost 4 bases, with 9 bases spanning the gap. Germline lookup yields CDR1 SGHVS and CDR2 FQNEAQ. The CDR3 sequence is 12 residues long. The CDR3 is CASSRPSYEQYF. The DNA for the CDR3 is TGTGCCAGCAGCCGACCTTCTTACGAGCAGTACTTC.

This clonotype was counted between two and nine times. The V call is TRBV9, the J call TRBJ2-3; D perhaps matches TRBD2 (5 bases). The length of the CDR3 is 14 residues. Germline V lookup: CDR1 SGDLS, CDR2 YYNGEE. V lost 0 bases and J 5 bases, leaving 10 bases between the germline ends. This CDR3 reads CASSVGFGEDTQYF. The CDR3, as DNA: TGTGCCAGCAGCGTAGGGTTCGGGGAAGATACGCAGTATTTT. Using reference TRBV9 and TRBJ2-3 for the parts outside the CDR3, the full variable domain is DSGVTQTPKHLITATGQRVTLRCSPRSGDLSVYWYQQSLDQGLQFLIQYYNGEERAKGNILERFSAQQFPDLHSELNLSSLELGDSALYFCASSVGFGEDTQYFGPGTRLTVL.

This clonotype has a single count. The chain combines TRBV6-2 or TRBV6-3 with TRBJ1-1, with D possibly matching TRBD1 (5 bases). The CDR3 runs to 13 residues. Germline CDR1 MNHEY, CDR2 SVGEGT. The germline V and J ends were trimmed by 0 bases and 6 bases, with 8 bases remaining between them. The CDR3 sequence is CASSYSRGAEAFF. CDR3 nucleotides: TGTGCCAGCAGTTACTCACGGGGGGCTGAAGCTTTCTTT.

J is TRBJ1-1 and V is TRBV3-1, with no clear D. The CDR3 covers 15 residues. The V gene lost 4 bases and the J gene lost 1 base, with 13 bases spanning the gap. The V gene's germline CDR1 is LGHDT and CDR2 YNNKEL (reference sequence). The CDR3 is CASSPTSGRNTEAFF. CDR3 nucleotides: TGTGCCAGCAGCCCCACTTCGGGCAGGAACACTGAAGCTTTCTTT.

The sample holds many counts of this clonotype. The V call is TRBV7-8, the J call TRBJ2-7; D gene unclear. V lost 2 bases and J 0 bases, leaving 8 bases between the germline ends. This CDR3 has 14 amino acids. Germline assignment: CDR1 SGHVS and CDR2 FQNEAQ. CDR3 DNA sequence: TGTGCCAGCAGCTTATTCAGAGACTCCTACGAGCAGTACTTC. Its translation: CASSLFRDSYEQYF.

The V gene is TRBV12-3 or TRBV12-4, the J gene TRBJ2-1, with no clear D. This CDR3 region has 14 residues. The V end lost 3 bases, the J end lost 6 bases, and 12 bases lay between the germline ends. The DNA of the CDR3 is TGTGCCAGCAGTTTTCAGAGTCGGCGCAATGAGCAGTTCTTC. Translation gives CASSFQSRRNEQFF.

The CDR3: CASSPRVGGQEPQHF. The DNA of the CDR3 is TGTGCCAGTAGTCCAAGGGTGGGGGGACAGGAGCCCCAGCATTTT. This sequence joins TRBV19 and TRBJ1-5; 8 nucleotides agree with TRBD1. The CDR3 is 15 amino acids. The V gene's germline CDR1 is LNHDA and CDR2 SQIVND (reference sequence). Trimming at V came to 5 bases and at J to 8 bases, leaving 11 bases not matched to a gene.

The chain is built from TRBV19 and TRBJ2-5; 9 bases are shared with TRBD2. CDR3 length equals 13 residues. CDR1 and CDR2 (germline): LNHDA, SQIVND (reference sequence). The junction had 6 bases not matched to a gene; V was cut back by 7 bases and J by 6 bases. The CDR3 is CASNAGGRQTQYF. CDR3 sequence (DNA): TGTGCCAGTAATGCGGGAGGGCGACAGACCCAGTACTTC.

The chain has TRBV6-5 and TRBJ1-2; possible D gene TRBD1, 5 bases. Germline-derived CDR1 and CDR2 are MNHEY and SVGAGI. The CDR3 runs 14 residues. The ends were cut back, 0 bases at V and 6 bases at J, with 11 bases in the middle. The CDR3 loop is CASSYSTEVDGYTF. The CDR3 nucleotides read TGTGCCAGCAGTTACTCGACAGAGGTTGATGGCTACACCTTC.

This clonotype was seen repeatedly, ten times or more. V is TRBV7-6 and J is TRBJ2-5; the D gene is possibly TRBD1 (6 bases). Trimming pared 5 bases from V and 3 bases from J, leaving 13 bases between. The CDR3 length is 14 residues. The V gene's germline CDR1 is SGHVS and CDR2 FNYEAQ. The CDR3 sequence: CASSPRTAKETQYF. In nucleotides, the CDR3 is TGTGCCAGCAGCCCCAGGACAGCAAAAGAGACCCAGTACTTC.

The table lists this clonotype with a few counts. V gene TRBV4-1 combines with J gene TRBJ1-2; D is possibly TRBD1 (5 bases). V shed 4 bases and J shed 4 bases, with 13 bases lying between them. The CDR3 runs to 14 residues. Per germline, CDR1 MGHRA and CDR2 YSYEKL. The CDR3 loop is CASSLQGDVYGYTF. The CDR3, as DNA: TGCGCCAGCAGCCTTCAAGGGGACGTCTATGGCTACACCTTC.

Note on this clonotype: A read error may account for a junction end that differs from germline. The chain is built from TRBV6-1 and TRBJ2-4; D might be TRBD2 (6 bases). Germline V lookup: CDR1 MNHNS, CDR2 SASEGT. This CDR3 region has 12 residues. CDR3: CAISELEGIQYF. CDR3 DNA: TGTGCCATCAGTGAACTGGAGGGCATTCAGTACTTC.

This clonotype was recorded a few times. V is TRBV19 and J is TRBJ1-2; D might be TRBD1 (6 bases). The ends were cut back, 5 bases at V and 8 bases at J, with 15 bases in the middle. The CDR3 is 13 amino acids. Germline values: CDR1 LNHDA, CDR2 SQIVND (reference sequence). CDR3 protein: CASSARDKPGYTF. CDR3 nucleotide sequence: TGTGCCAGTAGTGCCCGGGACAAGCCGGGCTACACCTTC.